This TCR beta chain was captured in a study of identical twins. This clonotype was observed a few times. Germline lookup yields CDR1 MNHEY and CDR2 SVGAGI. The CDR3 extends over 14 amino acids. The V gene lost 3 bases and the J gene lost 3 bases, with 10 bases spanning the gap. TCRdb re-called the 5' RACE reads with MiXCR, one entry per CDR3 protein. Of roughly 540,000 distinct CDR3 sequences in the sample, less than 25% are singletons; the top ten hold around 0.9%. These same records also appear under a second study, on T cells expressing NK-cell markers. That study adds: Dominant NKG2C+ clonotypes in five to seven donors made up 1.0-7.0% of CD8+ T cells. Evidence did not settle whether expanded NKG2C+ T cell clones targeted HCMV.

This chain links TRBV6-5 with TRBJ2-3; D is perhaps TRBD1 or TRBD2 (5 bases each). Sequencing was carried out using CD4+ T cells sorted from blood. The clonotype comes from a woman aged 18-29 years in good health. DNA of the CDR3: TGTGCCAGCAGTTATGGTGGGGGAACAGATACGCAGTATTTT. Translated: CASSYGGGTDTQYF.